The TCR beta chain described here comes from a study of blood T cell repertoires in COVID-19. The wider study: The analysed material was cDNA or gDNA that came from T cells, B-cell-depleted T cells, or PBMCs.

CDR3 size: 17 residues. Participants came from under 30 US areas, aged about 18 to 95 years. Libraries were prepared by immunoSEQ multiplex PCR; TCRdb keeps only in-frame clonotypes and omits some of them. This table has about 160,000 clones, approximately 87% appearing once. Material for sequencing was PBMCs or T cells enriched from blood (not recorded which). The rearrangement links TRBV21-1 to TRBJ2-7; whether TRBD1, the table's D call, matches the DNA was not checked. TRBV21-1 is marked as a pseudogene. The sequence came from a woman aged 45-65 years who had recovered from COVID-19. The DNA for the CDR3 is TGTGCCAGCAGCAAAAAGGGGAAGGTGGATGAGATCTACGAGCAGTACTTC. Its translation is CASSKKGKVDEIYEQYF.